This note documents a single T cell receptor (beta chain) sequence. The data derive from a study of blood T cell repertoires in COVID-19. Some clones are missing from TCRdb's copy, which holds only in-frame ones; the method was immunoSEQ multiplex PCR. The table shows 130,000 or so clones, with roughly 83% occurring only once. The CDR3 length is 17 residues. In germline, CDR1 is MNHEY, CDR2 SMNVEV (reference sequence). V shed 1 base and J shed 1 base, with 13 bases lying between them. The TCR originated in a man between 50 and 59 years old who had recovered from COVID-19. The material sequenced was PBMCs or T cells enriched from blood (not recorded which). The V and J genes are TRBV27 and TRBJ2-2, with a tentative D call TRBD1 (5 bases). CDR3 sequence reads: CASSLLGQGQNTGELFF. CDR3 nucleotides: TGTGCCAGCAGTTTATTGGGGCAGGGCCAGAACACCGGGGAGCTGTTTTTT.